These T cell receptor beta chains were read from a single sample in a study of vaccination effects on CD4 cells after COVID-19. Profiled with immunoSEQ multiplex PCR; TCRdb holds only in-frame clones, not every one. The sample carries tens of thousands of clones, 75% to 80% recorded once. Their specific antigens are unknown. Source: CD4+ T cells from PBMCs cultured with SARS-CoV-2 spike peptides, taken after COVID-19 vaccination. Every receptor here comes from a human donor who received a COVID-19 vaccine. Some clones in this sample may be carry-over from other donors' samples. Each CDR3 is given with its conserved first and last residue. Each record gives: D gene, J gene, clone size, V gene, CDR3 protein, CDR3 DNA. The D gene is left open where the match is weak. A clone size is listed for some rows: how often the clone was seen (once, few, many), or a class if it is expanded.

TRBD1 | TRBJ1-1 | few | TRBV5-1 | CASSSSGTGVEAFF | TGCGCCAGCAGCTCGTCCGGGACAGGGGTTGAAGCTTTCTTT
- | TRBJ2-6 | - | TRBV6-5 | CASSYDSYSGANVLTF | TGTGCCAGCAGTTACGACAGTTACTCTGGGGCCAACGTCCTGACTTTC
- | TRBJ1-5 | - | TRBV9 | CASSVFPIGQPQHF | TGTGCCAGCAGCGTTTTTCCGATCGGGCAGCCCCAGCATTTT
- | TRBJ2-1 | - | TRBV5-1 | CASSLGPVNEQFF | TGCGCCAGCAGCTTGGGGCCGGTTAATGAGCAGTTCTTC
- | TRBJ2-2 | - | TRBV5-1 | CASSLTSSGTGELFF | TGCGCCAGCAGCTTGACTAGCAGCGGCACCGGGGAGCTGTTTTTT
TRBD1 | TRBJ1-4 | - | TRBV29-1 | CSVADRGTNEKLFF | TGCAGCGTCGCAGACAGGGGTACTAATGAAAAACTGTTTTTT
TRBD1 | TRBJ1-5 | - | TRBV3-1/TRBV3-2 | CASSQGAGTGMGQPQHF | TGTGCCAGCAGCCAAGGAGCGGGGACAGGGATGGGTCAGCCCCAGCATTTT
TRBD1 | TRBJ1-2 | - | TRBV12-3/TRBV12-4 | CASSRGTGDGYTF | TGTGCCAGCAGCAGAGGTACAGGGGATGGCTACACCTTC
- | TRBJ1-6 | few | TRBV2 | CASRITGSRVDSPLHF | TGTGCCAGCAGAATTACAGGGAGTCGGGTAGATTCACCCCTCCACTTT
- | TRBJ2-3 | - | TRBV10-3 | CAISLTGLQDTQYF | TGTGCCATCAGCCTCACAGGGTTGCAAGATACGCAGTATTTT
- | TRBJ2-2 | few | TRBV2 | CASSRDTGELFF | TGTGCCAGCAGTCGGGACACCGGGGAGCTGTTTTTT
- | TRBJ2-1 | - | TRBV5-1 | CASSLGGGTYNEQFF | TGCGCCAGCAGCTTAGGAGGGGGCACCTACAATGAGCAGTTCTTC
- | TRBJ2-5 | - | TRBV5-1 | CASSLVVGVGETQYF | TGCGCCAGCAGCTTGGTTGTCGGAGTAGGGGAGACCCAGTACTTC
- | TRBJ1-1 | - | TRBV6-5 | CASSYSIQGANTEAFF | TGTGCCAGCAGTTACTCGATACAGGGAGCGAACACTGAAGCTTTCTTT
- | TRBJ2-3 | - | TRBV9 | CASSVLGEINTDTQYF | TGTGCCAGCAGCGTGTTAGGGGAAATCAACACAGATACGCAGTATTTT
- | TRBJ1-6 | - | TRBV19 | CASSIIRGWNSPLHF | TGTGCCAGTAGTATCATACGGGGTTGGAATTCACCCCTCCACTTT
TRBD2 | TRBJ2-3 | - | TRBV2 | CASSGLAGSTDTQYF | TGTGCCAGCAGCGGACTAGCGGGGAGCACAGATACGCAGTATTTT
TRBD1 | TRBJ1-6 | once | TRBV3-1/TRBV3-2 | CASSPVGQGGSPLHF | TGTGCCAGCAGCCCGGTGGGACAGGGAGGTTCACCCCTCCACTTT
- | TRBJ2-2 | few | TRBV5-1 | CASKRDSMDGELFF | TGCGCCAGCAAAAGGGACTCAATGGACGGGGAGCTGTTTTTT
- | TRBJ1-1 | once | TRBV19 | CASSVPSSKDTEAFF | TGTGCCAGTAGTGTCCCAAGTTCCAAGGACACTGAAGCTTTCTTT
TRBD1 | TRBJ1-4 | - | TRBV27 | CASSLMTGGVEKLFF | TGTGCCAGCAGTTTAATGACAGGGGGTGTTGAAAAACTGTTTTTT
- | TRBJ2-5 | - | TRBV5-1 | CASSFSPQETQYF | TGCGCCAGCAGCTTCAGTCCGCAAGAGACCCAGTACTTC
TRBD1 | TRBJ1-5 | - | TRBV4-2 | CASSRETGGPQPQHF | TGTGCCAGCAGCCGAGAGACAGGGGGCCCCCAGCCCCAGCATTTT
TRBD2 | TRBJ2-3 | - | TRBV5-1 | CASSLVSGGTDTQYF | TGCGCCAGCAGCTTGGTTAGCGGGGGCACAGATACGCAGTATTTT
- | TRBJ2-3 | - | TRBV5-1 | CASSLEYTQYF | TGCGCCAGCAGCTTGGAGTATACGCAGTATTTT
- | TRBJ2-1 | - | TRBV2 | CASQNLLAGTRGNEQFF | TGTGCCAGCCAGAACCTGCTAGCCGGTACTAGGGGGAATGAGCAGTTCTTC
- | TRBJ2-1 | - | TRBV27 | CASTITGSWDEQFF | TGTGCCAGCACCATAACAGGGAGTTGGGATGAGCAGTTCTTC
- | TRBJ1-2 | - | TRBV4-3 | CASSQRGARNYGYTF | TGCGCCAGCAGCCAGAGGGGAGCCAGGAACTATGGCTACACCTTC
TRBD1 | TRBJ1-1 | - | TRBV2 | CASSELTGAPGAFF | TGTGCCAGCAGTGAACTAACAGGGGCGCCGGGAGCTTTCTTT
TRBD1 | TRBJ2-1 | - | TRBV5-1 | CASSPGQGYNEQFF | TGCGCCAGCAGCCCAGGACAGGGCTACAATGAGCAGTTCTTC
TRBD2 | TRBJ2-3 | - | TRBV7-3 | CASRSSGSTDTQYF | TGTGCCAGCAGGTCTAGCGGGAGCACAGATACGCAGTATTTT
- | TRBJ1-1 | - | TRBV19 | CASRPSAGARDTEAFF | TGTGCCAGTAGGCCCTCCGCGGGGGCGCGGGACACTGAAGCTTTCTTT
- | TRBJ1-1 | - | TRBV19 | CASSTTVASNTEAFF | TGTGCCAGTAGTACGACAGTGGCATCCAACACTGAAGCTTTCTTT
TRBD1 | TRBJ2-6 | - | TRBV29-1 | CSVSTGVNSGANVLTF | TGCAGCGTCTCGACAGGGGTGAACTCTGGGGCCAACGTCCTGACTTTC
- | TRBJ2-1 | - | TRBV7-3 | CASSLNPGDNEQFF | TGTGCCAGCAGCTTAAATCCAGGGGACAATGAGCAGTTCTTC
- | TRBJ2-3 | - | TRBV21-1 | CASVPRGRRTDTQYF | TGTGCCAGCGTGCCCCGGGGGCGTCGGACAGATACGCAGTATTTT
TRBD1 | TRBJ2-5 | once | TRBV24-1 | CATSDFRQGQETQYF | TGTGCCACCAGTGATTTTCGACAGGGTCAAGAGACCCAGTACTTC
- | TRBJ1-1 | - | TRBV24-1 | CATSDLAEAFF | TGTGCCACCAGTGATCTCGCTGAAGCTTTCTTT
TRBD1 | TRBJ2-2 | - | TRBV6-2/TRBV6-3 | CASSYLGQGANTGELFF | TGTGCCAGCAGTTATCTCGGACAGGGGGCTAACACCGGGGAGCTGTTTTTT
TRBD1 | TRBJ1-2 | - | TRBV24-1 | CATSADEGAGLKSIDGYTF | TGTGCCACCAGTGCCGACGAGGGGGCAGGGTTGAAGAGTATTGATGGCTACACCTTC
- | TRBJ1-3 | - | TRBV5-1 | CASSFGFSGNTIYF | TGCGCCAGCAGCTTCGGTTTCTCTGGAAACACCATATATTTT
- | TRBJ1-1 | - | TRBV4-2 | CASSQDQGGALNTEAFF | TGTGCCAGCAGCCAAGATCAAGGGGGTGCGTTGAACACTGAAGCTTTCTTT
TRBD1 | TRBJ1-2 | - | TRBV2 | CASRAGTERGYGYTF | TGTGCCAGCAGGGCCGGGACAGAGAGGGGCTATGGCTACACCTTC
- | TRBJ1-1 | - | TRBV18 | CASSLNYGTEAFF | TGTGCCAGCTCACTAAACTATGGGACTGAAGCTTTCTTT